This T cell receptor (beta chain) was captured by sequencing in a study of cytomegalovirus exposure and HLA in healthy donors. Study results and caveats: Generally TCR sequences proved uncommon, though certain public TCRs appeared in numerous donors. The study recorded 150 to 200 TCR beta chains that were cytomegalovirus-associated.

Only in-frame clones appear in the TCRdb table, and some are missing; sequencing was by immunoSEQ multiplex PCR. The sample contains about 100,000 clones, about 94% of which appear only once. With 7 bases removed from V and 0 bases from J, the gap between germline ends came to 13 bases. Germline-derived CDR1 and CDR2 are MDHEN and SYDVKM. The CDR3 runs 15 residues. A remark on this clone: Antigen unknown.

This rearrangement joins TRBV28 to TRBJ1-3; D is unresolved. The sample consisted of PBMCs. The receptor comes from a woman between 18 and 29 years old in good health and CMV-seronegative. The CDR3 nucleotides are TGTGCCAGCACGGACGGACTGGTCTCTGGAAACACCATATATTTT. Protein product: CASTDGLVSGNTIYF.